The clone carrying this T cell receptor beta chain has a single count. These data come from a study of blood T cell repertoires in COVID-19. Trimming pared 5 bases from V and 7 bases from J, leaving 21 bases between. Looked up from germline, CDR1 is MNHNS and CDR2 is SASEGT. The CDR3 runs 15 residues. Data came from immunoSEQ multiplex PCR; TCRdb stores just in-frame clones and leaves some out. The sample holds around 300,000 clones, roughly nine tenths seen once. This chain uses TRBV6-1 with TRBJ2-7; D is unclear. This clonotype originated in a woman in her forties who had recovered from COVID-19. Source material: peripheral blood. The chain's CDR3 is CASSFPGAIHREQYF. The CDR3 DNA reads TGTGCCAGCAGTTTTCCAGGCGCGATCCATCGAGAGCAGTACTTC.